This TCR beta chain was sequenced for a study of identifying expanded T cells in peripheral blood. Produced via immunoSEQ multiplex PCR; TCRdb's table is partial and in-frame only. This sample has about 81,000 clones, with roughly 84% found just once. The study's findings and limits: About 1.3 clones differed between technical replicates, versus about 17 and 20 over time.

Trimming took 7 bases from V and 1 from J, leaving 10 bases between them. Germline V gives CDR1 KGHSH, CDR2 LQKENI. The CDR3 spans 13 residues. A note on this clone: Its antigen is not identified.

No infections or other immune events were documented during collection. The sample consisted of blood. The chain recombines TRBV18 with TRBJ1-1; D gene unclear. The source of this sequence is a person between 18 and 75 years old in good health. CDR3 region: CASLLQQNTEAFF. In nucleotides, the CDR3 is TGTGCCAGCTTATTACAGCAGAACACTGAAGCTTTCTTT.